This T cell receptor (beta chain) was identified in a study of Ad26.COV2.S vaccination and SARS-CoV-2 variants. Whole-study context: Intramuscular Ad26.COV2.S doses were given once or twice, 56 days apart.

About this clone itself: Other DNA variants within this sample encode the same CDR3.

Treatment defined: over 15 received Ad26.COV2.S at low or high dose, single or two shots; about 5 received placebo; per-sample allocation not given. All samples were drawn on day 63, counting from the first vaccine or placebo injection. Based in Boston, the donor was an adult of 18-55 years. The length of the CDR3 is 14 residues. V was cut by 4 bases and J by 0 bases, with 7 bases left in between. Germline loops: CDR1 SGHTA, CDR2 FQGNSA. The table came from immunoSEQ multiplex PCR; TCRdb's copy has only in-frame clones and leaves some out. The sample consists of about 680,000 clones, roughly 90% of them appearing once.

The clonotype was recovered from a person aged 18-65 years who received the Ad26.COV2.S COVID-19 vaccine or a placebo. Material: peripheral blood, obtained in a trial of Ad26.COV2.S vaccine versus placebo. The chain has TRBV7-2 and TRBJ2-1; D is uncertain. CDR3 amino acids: CASSWDSSYNEQFF. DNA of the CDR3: TGTGCCAGCAGCTGGGATAGCTCCTACAATGAGCAGTTCTTC. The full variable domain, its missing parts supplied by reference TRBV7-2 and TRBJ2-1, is GAGVSQSPSNKVTEKGKDVELRCDPISGHTALYWYRQSLGQGLEFLIYFQGNSAPDKSGLPSDRFSAERTGGSVSTLTIQRTQQEDSAVYLCASSWDSSYNEQFFGPGTRLTVL.